This TCR beta chain was sequenced for a study of a mutant IDH1 vaccine in newly diagnosed glioma. Background on the study: The patients received vaccinations eight times, in weeks 1, 3, 5, 7, 11, 15, 19 and 23. First vaccine doses came 4-6 weeks after radiotherapy alone, or with temozolomide cycles. Patients got radiotherapy, temozolomide, or both beforehand, and most got both. Points from the study as a whole: Vaccination induced immune responses in approximately 94% of patients.

The germline V and J ends were trimmed by 5 bases and 0 bases, with 20 bases remaining between them. Germline V CDR1 and CDR2: SGHTA, FQGNSA. CDR3 size: 18 residues. Worth noting for this clone: As yet, its antigen is unknown.

Time point meaning: week 23, last vaccination. Each dose of the vaccine consisted of 300 ug of mutant IDH1 20-mer peptide, with topical imiquimod. Sequenced by immunoSEQ multiplex PCR; TCRdb stores in-frame clones only, minus some. Among approximately 50,000 clones, around 87% were seen once, and the ten largest hold about 1.4%. This TCR derives from a man aged 40-55 years with glioma. The V and J genes are TRBV7-2 and TRBJ1-5, with D possibly TRBD1 on 6 matching bases. The specimen was PBMCs, collected from a glioma patient whose treatment included an IDH1 peptide vaccine. The CDR3 is CASSPAAGRGYSNQPQHF. The CDR3 DNA sequence: TGTGCCAGCAGCCCGGCGGCAGGGAGGGGGTATAGCAATCAGCCCCAGCATTTT.